The 31 T cell receptor beta chains below all came from one sample that was sequenced in a study of control samples from healthy donors and cancer patients. Only in-frame clones appear in the TCRdb table, and some are missing; sequencing was by immunoSEQ multiplex PCR. The sample lists 100,000 to 120,000 clones; just under 85% were seen once. The sample was blood. All receptors come from a man aged 18 to 29 in good health.

The chain links TRBV5-4 to TRBJ2-2; TRBD2 matches 10 bases. The CDR3 length is 16 residues. J lost 10 bases, V lost 0 bases, and 9 bases had no gene match. Germline-derived CDR1 and CDR2 are SGHNT and YYREEE (reference sequence). CDR3: CASSLGVAGGLAELFF. The CDR3 DNA sequence: TGTGCCAGCAGCTTGGGGGTAGCGGGGGGCCTCGCGGAGCTGTTTTTT.

This clone has a single count. The CDR3 is CASSTGTSGGSTQYF. In DNA form, the CDR3 reads TGCGCCAGCAGTACCGGGACTAGCGGGGGTTCTACGCAGTATTTT. The J gene is TRBJ2-3, the V gene TRBV5-1; 14 nucleotides align to TRBD2. CDR1 and CDR2 from the germline V gene are SGHRS and YFSETQ. V lost 5 bases, J lost 8 bases, and 7 bases stayed unmatched. This CDR3 spans 15 amino acids.

This chain links TRBV13 with TRBJ1-4; D is unresolved. The CDR3 sequence is 13 residues long. Per the germline V gene, CDR1 is PRHDT and CDR2 is FYEKMQ (reference sequence). With 8 bases removed from V and 5 bases from J, the gap between germline ends came to 12 bases. CDR3 sequence reads: CASGYGSNEKLFF. In DNA, the CDR3 is TGTGCCAGCGGCTACGGCTCAAATGAAAAACTGTTTTTT.

The rearrangement uses TRBV7-2 and TRBJ1-2, with 8 bases identical to TRBD1. The CDR3 is made up of 15 amino acids. The V segment lost 5 bases and the J segment 2 bases; nucleotides outside the gene matches: 7. Germline V lookup: CDR1 SGHTA, CDR2 FQGNSA. The CDR3 sequence: CASSPRAGGNYGYTF. CDR3 nucleotides: TGTGCCAGCAGCCCCCGGGCAGGGGGCAACTATGGCTACACCTTC.

This sequence joins TRBV5-1 and TRBJ2-1; a possible D gene is TRBD2 (6 bases). The germline CDR1 and CDR2 sequences are SGHRS and YFSETQ. V lost 1 base to trimming and J lost 1 base, with 9 bases between them. This CDR3 is 15 amino acids long. For the CDR3, the DNA is TGCGCCAGCAGCTTGACGACTAGTTCCTACAATGAGCAGTTCTTC. Amino acids: CASSLTTSSYNEQFF. Drawing the rest from reference TRBV5-1 and TRBJ2-1, the complete variable domain is KAGVTQTPRYLIKTRGQQVTLSCSPISGHRSVSWYQQTPGQGLQFLFEYFSETQRNKGNFPGRFSGRQFSNSRSEMNVSTLELGDSALYLCASSLTTSSYNEQFFGPGTRLTVL.

The chain links TRBV7-9 to TRBJ2-1; the D is unclear. The CDR3 contains 14 residues. Germline CDR1 reads SEHNR; CDR2 reads FQNEAQ (reference sequence). Trimming shortened V by 0 bases and J by 11 bases, and 14 bases separated the two germline ends. CDR3 protein: CASSLAEVSRKQFF. The CDR3 nucleotides are TGTGCCAGCAGCTTAGCCGAGGTCTCTAGGAAGCAGTTCTTC.

The count of this clone is one. The chain uses TRBV30 and TRBJ1-2; D unresolved. This CDR3 region has 16 residues. Deletions cut 0 bases from V and 4 bases from J, with 18 bases between. The germline V gene encodes CDR1 GTSNPN and CDR2 SVGIG (reference sequence). CDR3 in amino acids: CAWSVRVTPLGYGYTF. The CDR3 nucleotides read TGTGCCTGGAGTGTAAGGGTGACTCCTTTAGGCTATGGCTACACCTTC.

In this sample, this clone turned up a few times. This chain links TRBV19 with TRBJ2-2; 7 nucleotides align to TRBD2. Germline lookup yields CDR1 LNHDA and CDR2 SQIVND (reference sequence). This CDR3 comprises 16 residues. V lost 10 bases to trimming and J lost 5 bases; unmatched junction nucleotides: 16. CDR3 nucleotides: TGTGCCACTCGTCCCCGAGCGGGGCTTGTAACCGGGGAGCTGTTTTTT. Its translation is CATRPRAGLVTGELFF.

The rearrangement uses TRBV2 and TRBJ1-2; possibly TRBD1 for D (6 bases). Trimming pared 3 bases from V and 2 bases from J, leaving 7 bases between. Germline CDR1 is SNHLY and CDR2 is FYNNEI. The CDR3 is 13 residues long. The CDR3 loop is CASSDRGNYGYTF. The DNA for the CDR3 is TGTGCCAGCAGTGACAGGGGAAACTATGGCTACACCTTC.

This clone was recorded only once. The chain links TRBV5-3 to TRBJ2-5; 7 nucleotides line up with TRBD1. TRBV5-3 is recorded as an ORF, its role being uncertain. After removal of 2 bases from V and 5 bases from J, the junction contained 3 bases not matched to a gene. This CDR3 has 13 amino acids. The CDR3 spells CARSLRGRETQYF. CDR3 sequence (DNA): TGTGCCAGAAGCTTAAGGGGGCGGGAGACCCAGTACTTC.

The rearrangement links TRBV15 to TRBJ2-7; D is possibly TRBD2 (5 bases). This CDR3 comprises 14 residues. V was shortened by 2 bases and J by 2 bases, with 10 bases between the two germline ends. Germline V gene sequence: CDR1 LNHNV, CDR2 YYDKDF (reference sequence). CDR3 nucleotides: TGTGCCACCAGCAGAAGAGGGCAGACCTACGAGCAGTACTTC. Its protein is CATSRRGQTYEQYF.

The chain is built from TRBV5-1 and TRBJ1-3; possible D gene TRBD1, 5 bases. V gave up 4 bases and J gave up 0 bases, with 14 bases separating them. Looked up from germline, CDR1 is SGHRS and CDR2 is YFSETQ. The CDR3 covers 16 residues. The chain's CDR3 is CASSRSGLSSGNTIYF. The CDR3 DNA follows: TGCGCCAGCAGCAGATCGGGGCTAAGCTCTGGAAACACCATATATTTT. Combining the CDR3 with reference TRBV5-1 and TRBJ1-3 gives the whole variable domain KAGVTQTPRYLIKTRGQQVTLSCSPISGHRSVSWYQQTPGQGLQFLFEYFSETQRNKGNFPGRFSGRQFSNSRSEMNVSTLELGDSALYLCASSRSGLSSGNTIYFGEGSWLTVV.

This clone was detected only a few times. The V gene is TRBV25-1, the J gene TRBJ2-3, with unresolved D. The CDR3 spans 15 residues. Trimming pared 6 bases from V and 3 bases from J, leaving 16 bases between. Germline V gene data show CDR1 as MGHDK and CDR2 as SYGVNS. The DNA for the CDR3 is TGTGCCAGCAGCCGCGGCCTAGTGTCGACAGATACGCAGTATTTT. This gives the protein CASSRGLVSTDTQYF.

The rearrangement links TRBV19 to TRBJ2-2; 7 bases agree with TRBD1. The CDR3 spans 16 residues. The V segment lost 5 bases and the J segment 1 base; nucleotides outside the gene matches: 7. Germline V gene sequence: CDR1 LNHDA, CDR2 SQIVND (reference sequence). CDR3 in amino acids: CASSVPTGMNTGELFF. The CDR3 DNA reads TGTGCCAGTAGTGTCCCGACAGGGATGAACACCGGGGAGCTGTTTTTT.

The rearrangement uses TRBV7-8 and TRBJ2-5; TRBD2 agrees at 9 bases. CDR1 is SGHVS, CDR2 FQNEAQ, per germline. Unmatched junction bases numbered 4, after V lost 1 base and J lost 1 base. CDR3 length: 16 residues. The CDR3 here is CASSLGVAGAQETQYF. The CDR3 bases are TGTGCCAGCAGCTTAGGGGTAGCGGGGGCCCAAGAGACCCAGTACTTC.

The V and J genes are TRBV12-5 and TRBJ1-1, with 8 bases identical to TRBD1. V gave up 6 bases and J gave up 0 bases; unmatched junction bases: 6. The CDR3 is 15 amino acids. The germline V gene has CDR1 LGHNT and CDR2 FRNRAP. The CDR3: CASGRTTGVNTEAFF. In DNA, the CDR3 is TGTGCTAGTGGCCGCACGACAGGGGTGAACACTGAAGCTTTCTTT.

V gene TRBV7-8 combines with J gene TRBJ2-2; no clear D gene. The CDR3 is made up of 13 amino acids. Trimming cost V 6 bases and J 2 bases, with 7 bases left between them. Per the germline V gene, CDR1 is SGHVS and CDR2 is FQNEAQ. The DNA of the CDR3 is TGTGCCAGCAGGAACAGCAACACCGGGGAGCTGTTTTTT. It translates to CASRNSNTGELFF.

The rearrangement uses TRBV2 and TRBJ2-7; 7 bases are a match to TRBD1. Germline lookup yields CDR1 SNHLY and CDR2 FYNNEI. V lost 5 bases, J lost 6 bases, and 4 bases stayed unmatched. The CDR3 runs 12 residues. The CDR3 is CASSPPGGEQYV. CDR3 sequence (DNA): TGTGCCAGCAGTCCCCCAGGGGGCGAGCAGTACGTC.

The J gene is TRBJ1-1, the V gene TRBV12-3 or TRBV12-4; D may be TRBD1 (5 bases). CDR3 size: 12 residues. Trimming pared 6 bases from V and 6 bases from J, leaving 11 bases between. CDR3 region: CASSGDLPEAFF. The CDR3 DNA is TGTGCCAGCAGCGGGGACCTACCTGAAGCTTTCTTT.

The CDR3 DNA is TGTGCCAGCAGTTTACAAGGCAGGAACACCGGGGAGCTGTTTTTT. Its translation: CASSLQGRNTGELFF. The chain couples TRBV27 to TRBJ2-2, with D uncertain. CDR1 MNHEY and CDR2 SMNVEV come from the germline V gene (reference sequence). V dropped 2 bases and J dropped 1 base, with 8 bases sitting between them. CDR3 length: 15 amino acids.

The CDR3 reads CARSFGTALWWTEAFF. CDR3 DNA: TGTGCCAGAAGCTTCGGGACAGCCCTTTGGTGGACTGAAGCTTTCTTT. The rearrangement uses TRBV5-3 and TRBJ1-1; the match to TRBD1 covers 7 bases. TRBV5-3 is an open reading frame whose function is uncertain. This CDR3 has 16 residues. J was trimmed by 5 bases and V by 2 bases; bases with no gene match: 12.

The genes are TRBV3-1 (or the pseudogene TRBV3-2) and TRBJ1-2; a possible D gene is TRBD1 (6 bases). Trimming removed 1 base from V and 6 bases from J, with 15 bases in between. The CDR3 totals 15 residues. Germline values: CDR1 LGHDT, CDR2 YNNKEL (reference sequence). This chain's CDR3 is CASSQGEVRGHGYTF. CDR3 sequence (DNA): TGTGCCAGCAGCCAAGGGGAAGTCAGGGGACATGGCTACACCTTC.

This chain joins TRBV30 and TRBJ2-1, with TRBD1 matching over 9 bases. This CDR3 comprises 15 residues. J lost 3 bases, V lost 0 bases, and 3 bases had no gene match. The V gene's germline CDR1 is GTSNPN and CDR2 SVGIG (reference sequence). CDR3 nucleotides: TGTGCCTGGAGTGTAGGGACAGGGCACTACAATGAGCAGTTCTTC. It translates to CAWSVGTGHYNEQFF.

The V call is TRBV29-1, the J call TRBJ1-4, with D possibly matching TRBD1 (5 bases). V lost 6 bases, J lost 3 bases, and 11 bases lay in between. CDR1 and CDR2 (germline): SQVTM, ANQGSEA. The CDR3 is 13 residues long. Here the CDR3 reads CSVGLGANEKLFF. The DNA of the CDR3 is TGCAGCGTGGGGCTGGGGGCTAATGAAAAACTGTTTTTT.

The chain combines TRBV29-1 with TRBJ2-7; 11 bases match TRBD1. J lost 6 bases, V lost 7 bases, and 8 bases had no gene match. Germline V gene lookup returns CDR1 SQVTM and CDR2 ANQGSEA. The CDR3 is 13 amino acids. The CDR3, as DNA: TGCAGCGCCGGCACCGGGACAGGGGGCGAGCAGTACTTC. This sequence encodes CSAGTGTGGEQYF.

CDR3 protein: CASSQGGAFYGYTF. As DNA, the CDR3 is TGTGCCAGCAGCCAAGGGGGTGCCTTCTATGGCTACACCTTC. This rearrangement joins TRBV3-1 (or the pseudogene TRBV3-2) to TRBJ1-2; unclear D gene. Trimming pared 1 base from V and 4 bases from J, leaving 10 bases between. The germline CDR1 and CDR2 sequences are LGHDT and YNNKEL (reference sequence). This CDR3 spans 14 amino acids.

The sample holds one count of this clone. This chain uses TRBV5-5 with TRBJ2-5, with 8 bases aligning to TRBD2. V shed 4 bases and J 1 base; nucleotides not matched to a gene: 3. This CDR3 has 14 residues. The germline CDR1 and CDR2 sequences are SGHKS and YYEKEE (reference sequence). The CDR3 region is CASSGRGAQETQYF. The CDR3 coding sequence is TGTGCCAGCAGCGGGCGGGGGGCCCAAGAGACCCAGTACTTC.

This chain links TRBV7-9 with TRBJ2-3; 8 positions agree with TRBD1. Germline assignment: CDR1 SEHNR and CDR2 FQNEAQ (reference sequence). There are 15 residues in the CDR3. V lost 4 bases to trimming and J lost 1 base; unmatched junction nucleotides: 4. DNA of the CDR3: TGTGCCAGCAGCTGGCTGGGACAGGGCACAGATACGCAGTATTTT. The encoded protein is CASSWLGQGTDTQYF.

The chain joins TRBV28 to TRBJ1-5; 8 bases match TRBD1. The V gene's germline CDR1 is MDHEN and CDR2 SYDVKM. The V and J ends lost 2 bases and 2 bases, in that order; junction bases with no gene match: 8. The CDR3 loop spans 17 amino acids. In DNA, the CDR3 is TGTGCCAGCAGTTTAAACAGGGGGGGAATGGGCAATCAGCCCCAGCATTTT. The encoded protein is CASSLNRGGMGNQPQHF.

This clone showed up just a few times. The chain uses TRBV19 and TRBJ1-5; TRBD1 matches at 7 bases. Trimming took 6 bases from V and 0 from J; bases not matched to a gene: 14. Germline CDR1 reads LNHDA; CDR2 reads SQIVND (reference sequence). CDR3 length: 18 amino acids. The chain's CDR3 is CASSPSYPTGNSNQPQHF. CDR3 bases: TGTGCCAGTAGCCCTTCTTACCCGACAGGGAATAGCAATCAGCCCCAGCATTTT. Full variable domain (remainder filled in from reference TRBV19 and TRBJ1-5): DGGITQSPKYLFRKEGQNVTLSCEQNLNHDAMYWYRQDPGQGLRLIYYSQIVNDFQKGDIAEGYSVSREKKESFPLTVTSAQKNPTAFYLCASSPSYPTGNSNQPQHFGDGTRLSIL.

The V gene is TRBV6-1, the J gene TRBJ2-7; possibly TRBD2 for D (6 bases). Germline V gene sequence: CDR1 MNHNS, CDR2 SASEGT. V was trimmed by 4 bases and J by 0 bases, leaving 22 bases between them. The CDR3 sequence is 18 residues long. CDR3 region: CASSGRDSMIRSSYEQYF. Written as DNA, the CDR3 is TGTGCCAGCAGTGGACGGGACTCAATGATTAGGAGCTCCTACGAGCAGTACTTC.